The 9 T cell receptor beta chains below were found in one sample sequenced in a study of T cell responses to AZD1222 COVID-19 vaccine. Measured with immunoSEQ multiplex PCR; TCRdb has only the in-frame clones, and not every one. The sample records 100,000 to 150,000 clones, around 89% being singletons. Sequenced material: peripheral blood, taken on day 0 of MenACWY control vaccination. These receptors came from an adult in good health.

As concerns this clone: The junction does not match germline at one end; this may be a read error. This rearrangement joins TRBV7-3 to TRBJ2-2; 8 bases agree with TRBD2. Germline V lookup: CDR1 SGHTA, CDR2 FQGTGA. CDR3 size: 15 residues. For the CDR3, the DNA is TGTGCCAGCAGGTTAACGGGAGGGTCCACCGGGGAGCTGTTTTTT. As protein: CASRLTGGSTGELFF.

This chain links TRBV25-1 with TRBJ1-4; TRBD1 is a possible D gene (6 bases). The CDR3 covers 13 residues. Germline CDR1 reads MGHDK; CDR2 reads SYGVNS. With 10 bases removed from V and 4 bases from J, the gap between germline ends came to 13 bases. CDR3 nucleotides: TGTGCCACTCAAAGGGGGATTAATGAAAAACTGTTTTTT. This gives the protein CATQRGINEKLFF.

The V gene is TRBV5-4, the J gene TRBJ2-6; tentatively, D is TRBD2 (6 bases). CDR3 length: 17 amino acids. Germline CDR1 and CDR2: SGHNT and YYREEE (reference sequence). V lost 4 bases to trimming and J lost 0 bases, with 14 bases between them. The CDR3 reads CASSPGTSFSGANVLTF. The CDR3 bases are TGTGCCAGCAGCCCAGGGACTTCCTTCTCTGGGGCCAACGTCCTGACTTTC.

V gene TRBV19 combines with J gene TRBJ1-6; the D gene is possibly TRBD1 (5 bases). This CDR3 contains 15 residues. CDR1 is LNHDA and CDR2 is SQIVND in the germline V gene (reference sequence). The ends were cut back, 7 bases at V and 6 bases at J, with 16 bases in the middle. DNA of the CDR3: TGTGCCAGTACCGCCAGGGATCCCGGTAATTCACCCCTCCACTTT. Its translation: CASTARDPGNSPLHF.

The chain recombines TRBV5-8 with TRBJ2-5; D uncertain. The CDR3 has 14 amino acids. Germline assignment: CDR1 SGHTS and CDR2 YDEGEE. V shed 6 bases and J shed 0 bases, with 12 bases lying between them. DNA of the CDR3: TGTGCCAGCAACCTAGATCATAACCAAGAGACCCAGTACTTC. Translation gives CASNLDHNQETQYF.

The table lists this clone with a few counts. V and J are TRBV11-2 and TRBJ1-1; D is undetermined. The CDR3 covers 14 residues. Germline V lookup: CDR1 SGHAT, CDR2 FQNNGV. The V and J ends lost 5 bases and 5 bases respectively, with 15 bases between them. CDR3 sequence (DNA): TGTGCCAGCAGCCCGGTAGAGGGCGGAACTGAAGCTTTCTTT. It codes for CASSPVEGGTEAFF. The whole variable domain, filled in from reference TRBV11-2 and TRBJ1-1, reads EAGVAQSPRYKIIEKRQSVAFWCNPISGHATLYWYQQILGQGPKLLIQFQNNGVVDDSQLPKDRFSAERLKGVDSTLKIQPAKLEDSAVYLCASSPVEGGTEAFFGQGTRLTVV.

This clone was detected once. The V gene is TRBV11-2, the J gene TRBJ1-2, with unresolved D. V dropped 5 bases and J dropped 7 bases, with 17 bases sitting between them. Germline-derived CDR1 and CDR2 are SGHAT and FQNNGV. This CDR3 has 14 amino acids. The CDR3 DNA is TGTGCCAGCAGCCCAAGTGGCGGGAATGGTGGCTACACCTTC. The encoded protein is CASSPSGGNGGYTF.

The chain uses TRBV19 and TRBJ2-7, with 10 bases lining up with TRBD1. J gave up 13 bases and V 3 bases, and 9 bases lay outside the gene matches. This CDR3 has 13 amino acids. CDR1 and CDR2 (germline): LNHDA, SQIVND (reference sequence). The CDR3 nucleotides are TGTGCCAGTAGTATTGATGGGACAGGGGAAATTTACTTC. It specifies CASSIDGTGEIYF. Looking up the rest from reference TRBV19 and TRBJ2-7 gives the full variable domain: DGGITQSPKYLFRKEGQNVTLSCEQNLNHDAMYWYRQDPGQGLRLIYYSQIVNDFQKGDIAEGYSVSREKKESFPLTVTSAQKNPTAFYLCASSIDGTGEIYFGPGTRLTVT.

This rearrangement joins TRBV3-1 (or the pseudogene TRBV3-2) to TRBJ1-1; D remains ambiguous. The length of the CDR3 is 13 residues. CDR1 and CDR2 from the germline V gene are LGHDT and YNNKEL (reference sequence). V dropped 6 bases and J dropped 3 bases, with 11 bases sitting between them. The chain's CDR3 is CASSLAADTEAFF. The CDR3 coding sequence is TGTGCCAGCAGTCTTGCCGCAGACACTGAAGCTTTCTTT.